This TCR beta chain was captured in a study of T cell responses to AZD1222 COVID-19 vaccine (dated by TCRdb to 2020 to 2023). Turning to the overall study: Because spike-specific TCR depth and breadth did not differ between the two schedules, AZD1222 recipients who got a second dose at roughly 4 weeks were pooled with those who got a second dose at roughly 12 weeks. Trial participants were enrolled by age into 18-55, 56-69 and 70-plus year subgroups, with 148, 28 and 57 TCR-sequenced participants respectively. A total of 233 trial participants underwent TCR sequencing, of whom nearly 210 had received two doses of AZD1222 and some 25 had received two doses of the MenACWY control vaccine.

The CDR3 regions of human TCRbeta chains were analyzed by immunosequencing. The paper's processing steps were these. Repertoire TCRs were checked for matches against a reference library of SARS-CoV-2-specific TCRs that had been generated using the MIRA antigen-specificity platform. Breadth was defined as the fraction of unique TCRs that were SARS-CoV-2-associated, and depth was defined as the fraction of total T cells that were SARS-CoV-2-associated. Using the MIRA data, each spike-specific TCR was assigned both to the spike region to which the TCR was reactive and to a CD4 or CD8 class. Log10-transformed breadth and depth values were compared by one-way ANOVA with Sidak's multiple comparisons tests. TCRdb provides this immuneACCESS table in a form limited to in-frame rearrangements. Some clones are lacking; in checked studies, under half of them reflect an unresolved V gene, and why the rest are absent is not known. Clone size and V and J calls were adopted from that table, with D and trimming inferred from the DNA. The sample table holds some 120,000 clones, of which 90% to 95% were seen once. Jointly, the top ten make up about 3% of the sample.

This clone was seen once. Which antigen it targets is not known. Base qualities are not recorded, but no much larger clone differs from it by a single base. The sample's time point, from its label and the paper: baseline before first vaccination. Samples from vaccinated people were obtained from the UK trials COV001 and COV002, which included a single-blind randomized controlled phase 2/3 trial of AZD1222 (ChAdOx1 nCoV-19) in healthy adults. Trial participant PBMC samples were collected at day 0 and day 28 after the second dose for TCRbeta chain sequencing. The full study reports these points: The 56-69-year group was small, and its depth increase did not reach significance, likely because of low power. Because no day 14 peak-response samples were available, repertoires were characterized only after the peak T cell response. Nearly half of unique spike-specific TCRs reportedly recognized epitopes outside regions mutated in the B.1.351 and B.1.1.7 variants. A significant rise in spike-specific TCR breadth and depth was observed after two AZD1222 doses relative to day 0 and relative to MenACWY recipients. Most participants were white British and females outnumbered males, and the authors suggested that clonal diversity may have been underestimated. Conclusions about previously exposed vaccinees are limited because only 5 or 6 AZD1222 recipients were SARS-CoV-2 seropositive at baseline. Vaccine-associated CD4 TCRs spanned the whole spike protein, with dominant responses in regions 160-218 and 743-854.

Sample: peripheral blood, taken on day 0 of AZD1222 vaccination. This sequence was found in an adult in good health.

The sequenced DNA: TGTGCCAGCAGTTACTACGGGACAGACAGTGAGCAGTTCTTC. It translates to CASSYYGTDSEQFF. Rearrangement joined TRBV6-5 to TRBJ2-1, and 7 junctional nucleotides match TRBD1. From the germline V gene, CDR1 is MNHEY and CDR2 is SVGAGI. The CDR3 numbers 14 residues from cysteine through phenylalanine. The DNA shown is the 42-base CDR3, in frame from base 1. V lost 1 base and J lost 9 bases, and the count of bases not matched to a germline gene is 6.